The 8 T cell receptor beta chains listed next were all sequenced from one sample in a study of shared clonotypes between healthy human individuals. The table came from immunoSEQ multiplex PCR; TCRdb's copy has only in-frame clones and leaves some out. The table lists 1,100,000 or so clones, approximately 78% of them singletons. The sequenced sample consisted of memory CD4+ T cells from PBMCs. Sample subset: CD45RA-negative fraction. Receptor source: a man between 18 and 35 years old in good health. Some clones in this sample may be carry-over from other donors' samples.

The rearrangement links TRBV18 to TRBJ2-7; the match to TRBD2 covers 7 bases. V shed 3 bases, J shed 3 bases, and the junction held 5 bases outside the gene matches. Germline CDR1 is KGHSH and CDR2 is LQKENI. There are 14 residues in the CDR3. CDR3 sequence reads: CASSPSGALYEQYF. The DNA of the CDR3 is TGTGCCAGCTCACCGAGCGGGGCCCTCTACGAGCAGTACTTC. The full variable domain, in which reference TRBV18 and TRBJ2-7 provide the parts outside the CDR3, is NAGVMQNPRHLVRRRGQEARLRCSPMKGHSHVYWYRQLPEEGLKFMVYLQKENIIDESGMPKERFSAEFPKEGPSILRIQQVVRGDSAAYFCASSPSGALYEQYFGPGTRLTVT.

The chain employs TRBV11-2 and TRBJ1-1; possible D gene TRBD1, 6 bases. The CDR3 is 16 amino acids. Germline loops: CDR1 SGHAT, CDR2 FQNNGV. V dropped 2 bases and J dropped 5 bases, with 18 bases sitting between them. The CDR3: CASSLMGPTQGTEAFF. The CDR3 DNA is TGTGCCAGCAGCTTAATGGGTCCTACGCAGGGGACTGAAGCTTTCTTT.

Concerning this clone itself: This sample includes further DNA sequences coding for the same CDR3. The chain has TRBV7-2 and TRBJ2-3, with 8 nucleotides matching TRBD1. CDR3 size: 14 residues. Germline loops: CDR1 SGHTA, CDR2 FQGNSA. J lost 4 bases, V lost 1 base, and 1 base had no gene match. The CDR3 loop reads CASSLDRGADTQYF. CDR3 coding DNA: TGTGCCAGCAGCTTAGACAGGGGGGCAGATACGCAGTATTTT.

J is TRBJ2-3 and V is TRBV18; D may be TRBD1 or TRBD2 (5 bases each). CDR1 is KGHSH and CDR2 is LQKENI in the germline V gene. CDR3 length equals 16 residues. The germline V and J ends were trimmed by 0 bases and 1 base, with 11 bases remaining between them. The CDR3 region is CASSPPLRGGTDTQYF. CDR3 DNA sequence: TGTGCCAGCTCACCACCGCTGAGAGGGGGCACAGATACGCAGTATTTT.

V and J are TRBV19 and TRBJ1-5; no definite D call. V was shortened by 3 bases and J by 0 bases, with 9 bases between the two germline ends. Germline V gene lookup returns CDR1 LNHDA and CDR2 SQIVND (reference sequence). The CDR3 is made up of 15 amino acids. The CDR3 sequence: CASSIWVPSNQPQHF. The CDR3 DNA sequence: TGTGCCAGTAGTATTTGGGTCCCTAGCAATCAGCCCCAGCATTTT.

Concerning this clone: Other DNA sequences in this specimen translate into the identical CDR3. The chain uses TRBV5-1 and TRBJ2-1; 12 positions match TRBD2. The J segment lost 7 bases and the V segment lost 0 bases, leaving 2 bases of the junction unmatched. The CDR3 contains 15 residues. Germline loops: CDR1 SGHRS, CDR2 YFSETQ. CDR3 in amino acids: CASSLELAGGNEQFF. CDR3 nucleotide sequence: TGCGCCAGCAGCTTGGAGCTAGCGGGAGGGAATGAGCAGTTCTTC.

Comments on this clone: Only one base separates this from a far larger clonotype, so it likely reflects a read error. The same CDR3 also results from other DNA sequences found in this sample. This chain joins TRBV5-4 and TRBJ2-1; 10 bases are shared with TRBD2. The CDR3 loop spans 15 amino acids. Per germline, CDR1 SGHNT and CDR2 YYREEE (reference sequence). The V gene end was trimmed by 4 bases and the J gene end by 1 base; junction bases not matched to a gene: 2. CDR3 coding DNA: TGTGCCAGCAGCCCGGGACTAGCGTCCTACAATGAGCAGTTCTTC. It translates to CASSPGLASYNEQFF.

This rearrangement joins TRBV4-3 to TRBJ2-4; 7 bases are shared with TRBD1. CDR1 LGHNA and CDR2 YSLEER come from the germline V gene. The CDR3 contains 13 residues. The junction had 3 bases not matched to a gene; V was cut back by 3 bases and J by 7 bases. In DNA, the CDR3 is TGCGCCAGCAGCCAGGGACAGATGAACATTCAGTACTTC. As protein: CASSQGQMNIQYF.